This T cell receptor (beta chain) was recovered during a study of shared T cell receptors in the human thymus. Clones were sequenced by immunoSEQ multiplex PCR, and TCRdb holds only the in-frame ones, with some missing. This sample carries about 660,000 clones, 70% to 90% of them seen once, and the ten largest clones take 0.0095% to 0.013%. Trimming pared 3 bases from V and 1 base from J, leaving 13 bases between. CDR3 length: 15 amino acids. From germline, CDR1 is SGDLS and CDR2 YYNGEE. This sample also belongs to another study, concerning human thymus T cells. Per that study: Resections obtained during corrective heart surgery supplied the thymus tissue. An apparent bias in V and J gene usage was seen in thymic and blood repertoires.

The receptor was derived from a boy in the first two years of life with a congenital heart defect. The sample was thymocytes. The V and J genes are TRBV9 and TRBJ1-1; TRBD1 is a possible D gene (6 bases). The CDR3 loop is CASSALQGGNTEAFF. CDR3 DNA: TGTGCCAGCAGCGCCTTGCAAGGGGGGAACACTGAAGCTTTCTTT. Full variable domain (rest looked up from reference TRBV9 and TRBJ1-1): DSGVTQTPKHLITATGQRVTLRCSPRSGDLSVYWYQQSLDQGLQFLIQYYNGEERAKGNILERFSAQQFPDLHSELNLSSLELGDSALYFCASSALQGGNTEAFFGQGTRLTVV.